This T cell receptor beta chain was sequenced in a study of blood T cells in healthy people across ages. Study results and caveats: The authors considered diversity estimates from one million T cells to be underestimates. As naive T cell percentage varied, TCR beta diversity correlated strongly with it.

Alongside a J-beta primer mix, a sample-barcoded 5' primer served in a second PCR lasting about 7 to 11 cycles. All cDNA molecules were each tagged by a template-switch adaptor with 12 random nucleotides. Each single sample gave us at least 2.5 million CDR3-containing paired-end reads. Each CDR3 protein is one row after TCRdb ran MiXCR on the 5' RACE reads. The data hold 1.5 million to 2 million distinct CDR3 sequences, with around 48% observed a single time. Only a few counts were recorded for this clonotype. What it recognizes is unknown. Germline CDR1 is SGHTA and CDR2 is FQGTGA. The length of the CDR3 is 14 residues.

The V call is TRBV7-3, the J call TRBJ2-7; no reliable D call. The J call could be wrong; TRBJ2-5 is a better fit for the DNA end. Input material: blood. The clonotype comes from a woman aged 40 to 50 in good health. The CDR3 here is CASSSHSTQETQYF. The CDR3 DNA is TGTGCCAGCAGCTCTCATAGTACTCAAGAGACCCAGTACTTC.